These 15 T cell receptor beta chains came from one sample sequenced in a study of control samples from healthy donors and cancer patients. Clones were sequenced by immunoSEQ multiplex PCR, and TCRdb holds only the in-frame ones, with some missing. Here the sample spans about 120,000 clones, about 93% being singletons. Sequenced sample: blood. The source of these receptors is a young man in good health.

This clone was detected only a few times. The V call is TRBV7-9, the J call TRBJ1-1, with TRBD1 as a possible D gene (5 bases). This CDR3 region has 14 residues. From germline, CDR1 is SEHNR and CDR2 FQNEAQ (reference sequence). The V end lost 2 bases, the J end lost 4 bases, and 11 bases lay between the germline ends. The CDR3 nucleotides read TGTGCCAGCAGCTTAAGGGGAGTCGGCACTGAAGCTTTCTTT. Encoded protein: CASSLRGVGTEAFF.

V is TRBV24-1 and J is TRBJ2-2; D gene unclear. V lost 3 bases and J lost 8, with 6 bases in between. Germline CDR1 is KGHDR and CDR2 is SFDVKD. This CDR3 region has 12 residues. The DNA for the CDR3 is TGTGCCACCAGTGATCCGAAGGGGGAGCTGTTTTTT. This sequence encodes CATSDPKGELFF.

The rearrangement links TRBV27 to TRBJ2-1, with D perhaps TRBD2 (6 bases). CDR3 length equals 16 residues. V was shortened by 4 bases and J by 0 bases, with 13 bases between the two germline ends. Germline V gene data show CDR1 as MNHEY and CDR2 as SMNVEV (reference sequence). CDR3 nucleotides: TGTGCCAGCAGTTCAGGGACTGTAAGCTCCTACAATGAGCAGTTCTTC. Protein: CASSSGTVSSYNEQFF.

The chain is built from TRBV6-1 and TRBJ1-1; the D gene is possibly TRBD1 (5 bases). CDR1 MNHNS and CDR2 SASEGT come from the germline V gene. The CDR3 has 14 residues. The ends were cut back, 2 bases at V and 5 bases at J, with 12 bases in the middle. The CDR3 loop is CASSEMEGLTEAFF. The CDR3 DNA follows: TGTGCCAGCAGTGAAATGGAGGGGTTGACTGAAGCTTTCTTT.

This rearrangement joins TRBV7-2 to TRBJ1-4, with a possible D match to TRBD1 (5 bases). This CDR3 is 17 amino acids long. Per the germline V gene, CDR1 is SGHTA and CDR2 is FQGNSA. V lost 2 bases to trimming and J lost 2 bases, with 15 bases between them. The CDR3 nucleotides read TGTGCCAGCAGCTTACGACGGCCCGGGGGTACTAATGAAAAACTGTTTTTT. Translation gives CASSLRRPGGTNEKLFF.

This chain uses TRBV30 with TRBJ2-2, with a possible D match to TRBD2 (6 bases). CDR3 size: 16 residues. The V and J ends lost 1 base and 0 bases respectively, with 12 bases between them. Germline-derived CDR1 and CDR2 are GTSNPN and SVGIG (reference sequence). The CDR3 protein is CAWSGPGLANTGELFF. CDR3 nucleotide sequence: TGTGCCTGGAGTGGTCCGGGACTCGCGAACACCGGGGAGCTGTTTTTT.

This chain joins TRBV12-3 or TRBV12-4 and TRBJ1-5; D remains unclear. Between the trimmed V and J ends, which lost 7 bases and 3 bases, there was a span of 7 bases. The length of the CDR3 is 12 residues. The CDR3 sequence: CASKTANQPQHF. In DNA, the CDR3 is TGTGCCAGCAAAACAGCCAATCAGCCCCAGCATTTT.

The chain carries TRBV27 and TRBJ2-7; no reliable D call. The germline gives CDR1 MNHEY, CDR2 SMNVEV (reference sequence). CDR3 length equals 15 residues. Trimming removed 5 bases at V and 1 base at J, with 15 bases between. The CDR3 nucleotides read TGTGCCAGCAGTCCATACCGTACGGGTTCCTACGAGCAGTACGTC. Amino acids: CASSPYRTGSYEQYV.

The chain combines TRBV19 with TRBJ2-5, with 7 bases that match TRBD2. With 5 bases clipped from V and 4 bases from J, the junction kept 16 bases outside the gene matches. Germline assignment: CDR1 LNHDA and CDR2 SQIVND (reference sequence). The CDR3 consists of 17 residues. As DNA, the CDR3 is TGTGCCAGTAGTCCCCTCCCGGGGACTACTGTAAGAGAGACCCAGTACTTC. This gives the protein CASSPLPGTTVRETQYF.

This clone was seen a few times. This chain uses TRBV4-1 with TRBJ2-7; TRBD2 matches 7 bases. The junction had 13 bases not matched to a gene; V was cut back by 4 bases and J by 7 bases. Per the germline V gene, CDR1 is MGHRA and CDR2 is YSYEKL. The length of the CDR3 is 15 residues. The CDR3 protein is CASSPAVRGKGEQYV. CDR3 nucleotides: TGCGCCAGCAGCCCAGCGGTGCGGGGGAAGGGTGAGCAGTACGTC.

J is TRBJ1-1 and V is TRBV9; D gene uncertain. This CDR3 has 13 residues. V lost 0 bases to trimming and J lost 2 bases, with 5 bases between them. Germline V gene lookup returns CDR1 SGDLS and CDR2 YYNGEE. The CDR3 DNA follows: TGTGCCAGCAGCGTAGAGGGAAACACTGAAGCTTTCTTT. Residues: CASSVEGNTEAFF.

The V call is TRBV7-6, the J call TRBJ1-5; maybe TRBD1 (6 bases). This CDR3 is built from 15 residues. CDR1 and CDR2 from the germline V gene are SGHVS and FNYEAQ. The V gene lost 1 base and the J gene lost 3 bases, with 10 bases spanning the gap. The chain's CDR3 is CASSLVAGDNQPQHF. The CDR3 DNA reads TGTGCCAGCAGCTTAGTGGCAGGGGACAATCAGCCCCAGCATTTT. The full variable domain, its missing parts supplied by reference TRBV7-6 and TRBJ1-5, is GAGVSQSPRYKVTKRGQDVALRCDPISGHVSLYWYRQALGQGPEFLTYFNYEAQQDKSGLPNDRFSAERPEGSISTLTIQRTEQRDSAMYRCASSLVAGDNQPQHFGDGTRLSIL.

V is TRBV25-1 and J is TRBJ2-2, with TRBD1 matching over 10 bases. Germline V lookup: CDR1 MGHDK, CDR2 SYGVNS. V trimming: 4 bases; J trimming: 6 bases; junction bases outside the gene matches: 5. The CDR3 sequence is 15 residues long. DNA of the CDR3: TGTGCCAGCAGTGGAGGACAGGGGGATGCCGGGGAGCTGTTTTTT. Residues: CASSGGQGDAGELFF.

CDR3 residues: CASSVVDRALRVFF. In nucleotides, the CDR3 is TGTGCCAGCAGCGTAGTAGACAGGGCCCTAAGGGTTTTCTTT. The rearrangement uses TRBV9 and TRBJ1-1, with TRBD1 matching 7 bases. Germline V gene data show CDR1 as SGDLS and CDR2 as YYNGEE. The CDR3 consists of 14 residues. J lost 13 bases, V lost 0 bases, and 12 bases had no gene match.

This sequence joins TRBV5-1 and TRBJ2-1, with 8 bases fitting TRBD2. The V and J ends lost 4 bases and 10 bases, in that order; junction bases with no gene match: 10. This CDR3 has 14 amino acids. The germline gives CDR1 SGHRS, CDR2 YFSETQ. The CDR3 sequence is CASSPLTGGSEQFF. Here the CDR3 DNA reads TGCGCCAGCAGCCCCCTTACGGGGGGGTCGGAGCAGTTCTTC.